This entry lists 16 T cell receptor beta chains sequenced from one sample in a study of human T cells and chemical hapten exposure listed by TCRdb under 2021. Libraries were prepared through RACE. The instrument given in TCRdb is NextSeq 500. The raw public data were reprocessed by TCRdb itself: fastp quality trimming at Q25, MiXCR clonotype calling, in-frame beta chains only. Each entry merges the rows of one CDR3 protein and shows their most common DNA and genes. This sample comprises over 30,000 distinct CDR3 sequences, 7.5% to 8% of them detected only once. The ten biggest clones cover around 1.4% of the sample. Sample time point, as interpreted from the label and publication: pre-sensitization, week 0. The treatment or condition label corresponds to: therapeutic diphenylcyclopropenone sensitization with weekly scalp DPC. The sample consisted of whole blood, taken in connection with sensitization to the hapten diphenylcyclopropenone (DPC). The receptor set was obtained from a woman in her fifties or sixties with alopecia areata. Some clones in this sample may be carry-over from other donors' samples.

The chain combines TRBV27 with TRBJ2-7; TRBD2 matches at 7 bases. Germline V gene sequence: CDR1 MNHEY, CDR2 SMNVEV (reference sequence). J gave up 0 bases and V 5 bases, and 1 base lay outside the gene matches. The CDR3 runs to 13 residues. CDR3 sequence (DNA): TGTGCCAGCAGTGGGGGGGGCTCCTACGAGCAGTACTTC. This codes for CASSGGGSYEQYF.

The sample holds many counts of this clonotype. This chain uses TRBV2 with TRBJ2-1; possible D gene TRBD1, 6 bases. Germline lookup yields CDR1 SNHLY and CDR2 FYNNEI. CDR3 length equals 15 residues. The V end was cut by 1 base, the J end by 3 bases, with 10 bases between. The CDR3 loop reads CASSEGTVYYNEQFF. CDR3 in DNA: TGTGCCAGCAGTGAAGGGACAGTCTACTACAATGAGCAGTTCTTC.

This clonotype occurred many times. The rearrangement uses TRBV20-1 and TRBJ2-5; a possible D gene is TRBD2 (6 bases). The CDR3 spans 13 residues. Germline values: CDR1 DFQATT, CDR2 SNEGSKA (reference sequence). The ends were cut back, 1 base at V and 4 bases at J, with 10 bases in the middle. The CDR3: CSARGEDGETQYF. CDR3 coding DNA: TGCAGTGCTAGAGGGGAGGACGGAGAGACCCAGTACTTC.

With regard to this clonotype: The junction shows a germline mismatch at one end, possibly a read error. The chain carries TRBV7-7 and TRBJ2-7; 11 bases map to TRBD1. Germline V CDR1 and CDR2: SSHAT, FNYEAQ (reference sequence). The CDR3 totals 15 residues. CDR3 DNA: TGTGCTAGCAGCCCTAACTCCGGGACAGGGGGCGAGCAGTACTTC. It is translated as CASSPNSGTGGEQYF.

This clonotype was picked up many times. The gene calls are TRBV6-2 or TRBV6-3 and TRBJ2-1; TRBD1 aligns across 11 bases. CDR1 is MNHEY and CDR2 is SVGEGT in the germline V gene. The CDR3 is 14 residues long. V was clipped by 4 bases and J by 8 bases; unmatched bases: 4. This chain's CDR3 is CASSWGQGGYEQFF. Here the CDR3 DNA reads TGTGCCAGCAGTTGGGGACAGGGGGGGTATGAGCAGTTCTTC.

This clonotype has a count of ten or more. The CDR3 DNA sequence: TGTGCCAGCAGCCACGACACTTACGAGCAGTACTTC. Residues: CASSHDTYEQYF. The chain employs TRBV12-3 or TRBV12-4 and TRBJ2-7; D is unresolved. The V end lost 6 bases, the J end lost 4 bases, and 10 bases lay between the germline ends. This CDR3 spans 12 amino acids.

To note about this clonotype: A much more abundant neighbour one base away suggests this may be a read error. The V call is TRBV12-3 or TRBV12-4, the J call TRBJ1-3; D unresolved. Trimming removed 11 bases from V and 0 bases from J, with 11 bases in between. There are 13 residues in the CDR3. DNA for the CDR3: TGTGCCTCCCGGGTTTTCTCTGGAAACACCATATATTTT. Protein product: CASRVFSGNTIYF.

This clonotype appeared many times. A read error may account for a junction end that differs from germline. The chain has TRBV6-5 and TRBJ1-6; D not certain. CDR3 size: 15 residues. Germline loops: CDR1 MNHEY, CDR2 SVGAGI. The CDR3 reads CASSHSTADNSPLHF. CDR3 sequence (DNA): TGTGCCAGCAGTCACTCGACCGCGGATAATTCACCCCTCCACTTT.

In its sample, this clonotype was seen many times. V gene TRBV19 combines with J gene TRBJ2-7, with 9 bases that match TRBD1. V trimming: 5 bases; J trimming: 5 bases; junction bases outside the gene matches: 10. The germline CDR1 and CDR2 sequences are LNHDA and SQIVND (reference sequence). The CDR3 consists of 15 residues. Written as DNA, the CDR3 is TGTGCCAGTAGTCTCACCGGGACAGGGAACAACGAGCAGTACTTC. Translation gives CASSLTGTGNNEQYF.

The chain is built from TRBV20-1 and TRBJ1-5; no firm D call. The CDR3 has 15 residues. Between the trimmed V and J ends, which lost 3 bases and 5 bases, there was a span of 17 bases. CDR1 and CDR2 from the germline V gene are DFQATT and SNEGSKA (reference sequence). CDR3 bases: TGCAGTGCTAGTCCCGGGCAGTTGGGATATCAGCCCCAGCATTTT. As protein: CSASPGQLGYQPQHF.

This clonotype came up many times. The chain is built from TRBV7-9 and TRBJ2-7; D may be TRBD1 or TRBD2 (6 bases each). The germline V gene has CDR1 SEHNR and CDR2 FQNEAQ (reference sequence). The V end lost 3 bases, the J end lost 6 bases, and 18 bases lay between the germline ends. The CDR3 is made up of 15 amino acids. The DNA of the CDR3 is TGTGCCAGCAGCTTGGGGGCGCGGGATGTCGCCGAGCAGTACTTC. It specifies CASSLGARDVAEQYF.

This clonotype was detected ten times or more. The rearrangement uses TRBV12-3 or TRBV12-4 and TRBJ2-5; no firm D call. V lost 3 bases and J 2 bases, leaving 7 bases between the germline ends. This CDR3 is 13 amino acids long. DNA for the CDR3: TGTGCCAGCAGTTTTGAACTACAAGAGACCCAGTACTTC. It specifies CASSFELQETQYF.

This chain connects TRBV28 to TRBJ1-1; TRBD1 aligns across 8 bases. The germline V gene has CDR1 MDHEN and CDR2 SYDVKM. There are 15 residues in the CDR3. J was trimmed by 5 bases and V by 3 bases; bases with no gene match: 8. This CDR3 reads CASSFLQGVSTEAFF. CDR3 bases: TGTGCCAGCAGTTTCCTACAGGGGGTTTCTACTGAAGCTTTCTTT.

Ten or more counts support this clonotype. The gene calls are TRBV6-2 or TRBV6-3 and TRBJ2-4; D uncertain. The V end was cut by 7 bases, the J end by 8 bases, with 18 bases between. The V gene's germline CDR1 is MNHEY and CDR2 SVGEGT. This CDR3 spans 14 amino acids. Here the CDR3 DNA reads TGTGCCAGCACCAAAGACTCTAGTAGGGACATTCAGTACTTC. Translating gives CASTKDSSRDIQYF.

This clonotype came up a few times. This chain uses TRBV3-1 with TRBJ1-2, with D unresolved. Between the trimmed V and J ends, which lost 0 bases and 7 bases, there was a span of 12 bases. This CDR3 contains 14 residues. Germline CDR1 reads LGHDT; CDR2 reads YNNKEL (reference sequence). DNA for the CDR3: TGTGCCAGCAGCCAAGACACCGGGTATGGTGGCTACACCTTC. This gives the protein CASSQDTGYGGYTF.

This clonotype was detected many times. The CDR3 nucleotides are TGTGCCAGCAGTTACTCCTCTTTTCTCGGAGAGACCCAGTACTTC. This sequence encodes CASSYSSFLGETQYF. The genes are TRBV6-2 or TRBV6-3 and TRBJ2-5; unclear D gene. Germline V gene sequence: CDR1 MNHEY, CDR2 SVGEGT. The CDR3 loop spans 15 amino acids. Trimming cost V 0 bases and J 4 bases, with 12 bases left between them.